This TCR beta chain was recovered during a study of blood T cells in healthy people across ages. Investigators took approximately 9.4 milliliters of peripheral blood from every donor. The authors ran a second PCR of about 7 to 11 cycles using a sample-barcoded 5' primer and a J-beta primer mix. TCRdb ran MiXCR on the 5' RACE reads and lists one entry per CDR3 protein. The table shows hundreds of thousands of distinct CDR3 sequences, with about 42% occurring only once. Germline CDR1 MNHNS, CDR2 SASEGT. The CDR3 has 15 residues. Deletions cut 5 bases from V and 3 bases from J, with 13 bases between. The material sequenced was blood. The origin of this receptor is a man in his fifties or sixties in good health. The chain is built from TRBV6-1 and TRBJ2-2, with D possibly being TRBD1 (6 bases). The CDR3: CASSTRGTDTGELFF. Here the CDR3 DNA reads TGTGCCAGCAGTACCAGGGGAACGGACACCGGGGAGCTGTTTTTT.